This T cell receptor (beta chain) is from a study of tumor-infiltrating lymphocytes in primary liver carcinoma. This CDR3 comprises 15 residues. The template, 500 ng total RNA, yielded TCR beta cDNA made with a constant-region primer. TCR beta libraries came from three nested multiplex PCR rounds using slightly modified ARM-PCR. Each of the first two PCR rounds ran approximately 9 cycles with TRBV1-TRBV30 forward and C-beta reverse primers. TCRdb re-analysed the multiplex PCR reads in MiXCR, keeping a single row per CDR3 protein. The sample has 100,000 to 120,000 distinct CDR3 sequences; roughly 85% are singletons. Both RNA and DNA were isolated together from around 20-30 mg of bulk tissue that had not been sorted. This clonotype occurred a few times. The antigen is undetermined. At one of its ends the junction is not consistent with the germline gene, which may arise from a read error. Whole-study results and caveats: The study found only about 7-25% of top clones in all five tumor regions.

Specimen: liver tumor tissue from sampling region 3. Noted subset: tumor region T3, left-lateral pole. The TCR was taken from a man aged 40-50 years with primary liver carcinoma and hepatitis B virus infection. This rearrangement joins TRBV12-3 or TRBV12-4 to TRBJ1-1, with TRBD1 identical over 10 bases. This chain's CDR3 is CASSLADRGDTEAFF. The CDR3 DNA reads TGTGCCAGTAGTTTAGCGGACAGGGGGGACACTGAAGCTTTCTTT.